The 29 T cell receptor beta chains in this list originate from one sample, sequenced in a study of shared clonotypes between healthy human individuals. Generated by immunoSEQ multiplex PCR, the TCRdb table keeps only in-frame clones and is missing some. Of some 500,000 clones in the sample, 95% to 96% were seen once. Sequencing was carried out using naive CD4+ T cells sorted from blood. Noted subset: CD45RA+ positively selected. The source is a woman in her 30s in good health.

The chain uses TRBV28 and TRBJ2-7, with 10 bases matching TRBD2. Germline trimming cut 3 bases from V and 4 bases from J; bases unmatched to any gene: 6. Germline V gives CDR1 MDHEN, CDR2 SYDVKM. The CDR3 sequence is 15 residues long. CDR3 sequence: CASSFASGSEYEQYF. CDR3 nucleotide sequence: TGTGCCAGCAGTTTTGCTAGCGGGAGTGAGTACGAGCAGTACTTC.

The chain joins TRBV11-2 to TRBJ2-1; TRBD2 matches at 12 bases. With V trimmed by 5 bases and J by 10 bases, 6 bases remained unmatched. Per germline, CDR1 SGHAT and CDR2 FQNNGV. This CDR3 spans 14 amino acids. For the CDR3, the DNA is TGTGCCAGCAGCCCTGGACTAGCGGGAACCGAGCAGTTCTTC. Protein product: CASSPGLAGTEQFF.

The rearrangement links TRBV11-2 to TRBJ2-3; D is possibly TRBD2 (5 bases). The germline V gene has CDR1 SGHAT and CDR2 FQNNGV. V lost 5 bases to trimming and J lost 5 bases, with 20 bases between them. There are 16 residues in the CDR3. The CDR3 here is CASSRGLALAQDTQYF. The CDR3 bases are TGTGCCAGCAGCCGAGGACTGGCATTAGCACAAGATACGCAGTATTTT. Variable domain in full (rest from reference TRBV11-2 and TRBJ2-3): EAGVAQSPRYKIIEKRQSVAFWCNPISGHATLYWYQQILGQGPKLLIQFQNNGVVDDSQLPKDRFSAERLKGVDSTLKIQPAKLEDSAVYLCASSRGLALAQDTQYFGPGTRLTVL.

The rearrangement uses TRBV18 and TRBJ2-7; D not resolved. This CDR3 is built from 14 residues. Trimming removed 1 base from V and 5 bases from J, with 12 bases in between. In germline, CDR1 is KGHSH, CDR2 LQKENI. CDR3 loop: CASSPQGATDEQYF. The CDR3 nucleotides read TGTGCCAGCTCACCACAGGGTGCGACGGACGAGCAGTACTTC.

The genes are TRBV11-2 and TRBJ2-7; TRBD2 aligns across 9 bases. Germline-derived CDR1 and CDR2 are SGHAT and FQNNGV. J gave up 0 bases and V 2 bases, and 5 bases lay outside the gene matches. The CDR3 totals 16 residues. This CDR3 reads CASSLSNSGSSYEQYF. The CDR3 bases are TGTGCCAGCAGCTTAAGCAATAGCGGGAGCTCCTACGAGCAGTACTTC. Complete variable domain (other parts from reference TRBV11-2 and TRBJ2-7): EAGVAQSPRYKIIEKRQSVAFWCNPISGHATLYWYQQILGQGPKLLIQFQNNGVVDDSQLPKDRFSAERLKGVDSTLKIQPAKLEDSAVYLCASSLSNSGSSYEQYFGPGTRLTVT.

The chain has TRBV4-2 and TRBJ1-2; 7 bases align to TRBD1. V lost 5 bases and J lost 3; bases outside the gene matches: 6. Per the germline V gene, CDR1 is LGHNA and CDR2 is YNFKEQ. CDR3 length equals 14 residues. The CDR3 nucleotides are TGTGCCAGCAGCTTGACAGGGTCGGACTATGGCTACACCTTC. Protein sequence: CASSLTGSDYGYTF.

The rearrangement joins TRBV5-6 to TRBJ2-7; TRBD1 matches at 7 bases. V was clipped by 3 bases and J by 12 bases; unmatched bases: 9. CDR1 and CDR2 from the germline V gene are SGHDT and YYEEEE. The CDR3 contains 12 residues. The chain's CDR3 is CASSWRTGDAYF. The CDR3 bases are TGTGCCAGCAGCTGGAGGACAGGAGATGCGTACTTC.

This chain connects TRBV7-6 to TRBJ2-7, with 12 bases identical to TRBD2. V was clipped by 1 base and J by 4 bases; unmatched bases: 17. CDR1 is SGHVS, CDR2 FNYEAQ, per germline. The CDR3 runs to 20 residues. The CDR3 loop is CASSLGTLAGGPGGSYEQYF. The CDR3, as DNA: TGTGCCAGCAGCTTAGGTACCCTAGCGGGAGGGCCAGGTGGCTCGTACGAGCAGTACTTC.

The chain is built from TRBV27 and TRBJ2-7; D may match TRBD1 or TRBD2 (5 bases each). Germline CDR1 reads MNHEY; CDR2 reads SMNVEV (reference sequence). The CDR3 loop spans 12 amino acids. V shed 8 bases and J shed 9 bases, with 17 bases lying between them. The CDR3 nucleotides read TGTGCCAGCGGGACGCGGCTGTCTGGGCAGTACTTC. Its protein product is CASGTRLSGQYF.

The chain carries TRBV28 and TRBJ2-5; possible D gene TRBD2, 6 bases. V lost 2 bases to trimming and J lost 2 bases, with 15 bases between them. The V gene's germline CDR1 is MDHEN and CDR2 SYDVKM. The CDR3 loop spans 16 amino acids. The CDR3 loop is CASSLGVRGRQETQYF. Written as DNA, the CDR3 is TGTGCCAGCAGTTTAGGGGTACGGGGGAGACAAGAGACCCAGTACTTC.

The CDR3 protein is CASSHLGDRGRESSYNEQFF. CDR3 DNA sequence: TGTGCCAGCAGTCACCTAGGGGACAGGGGACGCGAGTCGTCCTACAATGAGCAGTTCTTC. This rearrangement joins TRBV28 to TRBJ2-1, with 10 bases identical to TRBD1. This CDR3 has 20 amino acids. Germline CDR1 is MDHEN and CDR2 is SYDVKM. V lost 5 bases, J lost 1 base, and 17 bases stayed unmatched.

Here the CDR3 reads CASRGIPRVNTEAFF. The DNA for the CDR3 is TGCGCCAGCAGGGGGATCCCGAGGGTGAACACTGAAGCTTTCTTT. The chain couples TRBV10-1 to TRBJ1-1; D unclear. Trimming stripped 6 bases from V and 0 bases from J, with 14 bases between. The CDR3 is 15 amino acids. The V gene's germline CDR1 is WNHNN and CDR2 SYGVQD (reference sequence).

The chain couples TRBV4-2 to TRBJ1-1, with D uncertain. This CDR3 comprises 15 residues. Germline assignment: CDR1 LGHNA and CDR2 YNFKEQ. V lost 2 bases to trimming and J lost 1 base, with 11 bases between them. The DNA for the CDR3 is TGTGCCAGCAGCCAACTTGGCAGAGCGAACACTGAAGCTTTCTTT. It yields the protein CASSQLGRANTEAFF.

The chain carries TRBV7-9 and TRBJ2-2, with D tentatively TRBD2 (5 bases). Trimming took 6 bases from V and 2 from J, leaving 13 bases between them. The CDR3 is made up of 15 amino acids. Germline CDR1 reads SEHNR; CDR2 reads FQNEAQ (reference sequence). This chain's CDR3 is CASSVLAENTGELFF. CDR3 nucleotides: TGTGCCAGCAGTGTCCTAGCCGAAAACACCGGGGAGCTGTTTTTT.

The chain carries TRBV25-1 and TRBJ1-5; 11 bases are shared with TRBD1. The CDR3 is made up of 15 amino acids. Germline V gene sequence: CDR1 MGHDK, CDR2 SYGVNS. The junction had 4 bases not matched to a gene; V was cut back by 3 bases and J by 6 bases. The CDR3 loop is CASSEGTGGLQPQHF. The CDR3, as DNA: TGTGCCAGCAGTGAGGGGACAGGGGGTCTTCAGCCCCAGCATTTT.

The count of this clone is one. The CDR3, as DNA: TGTGCCAGCAGCTCAAACATGGGTCAGCCCCAGCATTTT. Protein: CASSSNMGQPQHF. This chain joins TRBV11-2 and TRBJ1-5, with D uncertain. The CDR3 has 13 amino acids. V was trimmed by 4 bases and J by 6 bases, leaving 10 bases between them. Germline CDR1 and CDR2: SGHAT and FQNNGV. The whole variable domain, remainder taken from reference TRBV11-2 and TRBJ1-5, is EAGVAQSPRYKIIEKRQSVAFWCNPISGHATLYWYQQILGQGPKLLIQFQNNGVVDDSQLPKDRFSAERLKGVDSTLKIQPAKLEDSAVYLCASSSNMGQPQHFGDGTRLSIL.

This chain joins TRBV11-1 and TRBJ2-7, with D unresolved. CDR3 length: 14 amino acids. Germline CDR1 is SGHAT and CDR2 is FQDESV (reference sequence). Trimming pared 5 bases from V and 4 bases from J, leaving 15 bases between. CDR3 protein: CASSPRDRPYEQYF. The DNA for the CDR3 is TGTGCCAGCAGCCCCAGAGACCGGCCGTACGAGCAGTACTTC.

This chain links TRBV6-4 with TRBJ1-1, with TRBD1 identical over 8 bases. This CDR3 has 14 residues. Germline V gene data show CDR1 as MRHNA and CDR2 as SNTAGT. The trim removed 7 bases at V and 1 base at J, leaving 5 bases unmatched. The CDR3 here is CASKPGQENTEAFF. The CDR3 coding sequence is TGTGCCAGCAAGCCGGGACAGGAGAACACTGAAGCTTTCTTT.

The V and J genes are TRBV2 and TRBJ1-3; D not certain. CDR1 SNHLY and CDR2 FYNNEI come from the germline V gene. Between the trimmed V and J ends, which lost 2 bases and 0 bases, there was a span of 14 bases. This CDR3 is built from 17 residues. For the CDR3, the DNA is TGTGCCAGCAGTGAAATGCGGCCCGCCATCTCTGGAAACACCATATATTTT. This translates into CASSEMRPAISGNTIYF.

The J gene is TRBJ1-2, the V gene TRBV5-8; a weak D match, TRBD1 (6 bases). The V end was cut by 3 bases, the J end by 0 bases, with 12 bases between. Germline CDR1 SGHTS, CDR2 YDEGEE. The CDR3 is made up of 15 amino acids. CDR3 bases: TGTGCCAGCAGCTCAGGGACACCGGCTAACTATGGCTACACCTTC. Its protein product is CASSSGTPANYGYTF.

The chain uses TRBV30 and TRBJ1-4; D not certain. The CDR3 is 16 residues long. Germline CDR1 is GTSNPN and CDR2 is SVGIG (reference sequence). Trimming cost V 2 bases and J 4 bases, with 17 bases left between them. CDR3 sequence: CAWSRFPAADNEKLFF. CDR3 sequence (DNA): TGTGCCTGGAGTCGCTTTCCGGCAGCAGATAATGAAAAACTGTTTTTT. The variable domain in full, completed from reference TRBV30 and TRBJ1-4, reads SQTIHQWPATLVQPVGSPLSLECTVEGTSNPNLYWYRQAAGRGLQLLFYSVGIGQISSEVPQNLSASRPQDRQFILSSKKLLLSDSGFYLCAWSRFPAADNEKLFFGSGTQLSVL.

The V call is TRBV28, the J call TRBJ2-3; 12 bases fit TRBD2. The CDR3 extends over 16 amino acids. With 8 bases clipped from V and 6 bases from J, the junction kept 12 bases outside the gene matches. Germline V gene data show CDR1 as MDHEN and CDR2 as SYDVKM. CDR3 DNA sequence: TGTGCCAGCGTTCCTAGCGGGAGGGCAGGAGGGGATACGCAGTATTTT. Protein: CASVPSGRAGGDTQYF.

J is TRBJ2-1 and V is TRBV28; 7 nucleotides match TRBD2. Trimming took 5 bases from V and 6 from J; bases not matched to a gene: 13. CDR3 length: 16 amino acids. Germline V gives CDR1 MDHEN, CDR2 SYDVKM. CDR3: CASSPLTAGVGNEQFF. DNA for the CDR3: TGTGCCAGCAGTCCCCTAACGGCGGGAGTCGGCAATGAGCAGTTCTTC.

J is TRBJ1-2 and V is TRBV11-2; possibly TRBD1 for D (6 bases). The CDR3 runs 15 residues. The germline V gene encodes CDR1 SGHAT and CDR2 FQNNGV. Deletions cut 0 bases from V and 4 bases from J, with 12 bases between. Written as DNA, the CDR3 is TGTGCCAGCAGCTTAGATCTACGGGGGCCCTATGGCTACACCTTC. As protein: CASSLDLRGPYGYTF.

The V and J genes are TRBV7-3 and TRBJ2-2; TRBD1 agrees at 10 bases. Germline CDR1 reads SGHTA; CDR2 reads FQGTGA. After removal of 2 bases from V and 5 bases from J, the junction contained 2 bases not matched to a gene. The CDR3 loop spans 15 amino acids. CDR3 protein: CASSLGTGVTGELFF. The CDR3 region has the DNA TGTGCCAGCAGCTTAGGGACAGGGGTTACCGGGGAGCTGTTTTTT.

The rearrangement uses TRBV9 and TRBJ2-2, with unresolved D. Trimming removed 1 base at V and 0 bases at J, with 1 base between. CDR1 SGDLS and CDR2 YYNGEE come from the germline V gene. CDR3 length equals 13 residues. The CDR3 loop is CASSVPNTGELFF. The CDR3 DNA sequence: TGTGCCAGCAGCGTACCGAACACCGGGGAGCTGTTTTTT.

The count of this clone is one. The chain uses TRBV4-1 and TRBJ1-1, with D possibly being TRBD1 (5 bases). This CDR3 has 14 amino acids. Deletions cut 8 bases from V and 0 bases from J, with 13 bases between. CDR1 and CDR2 from the germline V gene are MGHRA and YSYEKL. CDR3 nucleotide sequence: TGCGCCAGCTCCGGGGCGGTGATGAACACTGAAGCTTTCTTT. The encoded protein is CASSGAVMNTEAFF.

The chain couples TRBV5-1 to TRBJ2-3; the D gene is possibly TRBD1 (5 bases). CDR3 length: 14 amino acids. With 4 bases removed from V and 6 bases from J, the gap between germline ends came to 15 bases. Germline V gives CDR1 SGHRS, CDR2 YFSETQ. CDR3 sequence reads: CASSLGRVPDTQYF. The CDR3 DNA follows: TGCGCCAGCAGCCTAGGCAGGGTCCCCGATACGCAGTATTTT.

Points on this clone: The junction differs from germline at one of its ends, possibly a read error. The rearrangement links TRBV10-3 to TRBJ2-7; 9 bases fit TRBD1. Germline values: CDR1 ENHRY, CDR2 SYGVKD. The CDR3 extends over 15 amino acids. As DNA, the CDR3 is TGTGCCATCAGTGGTGACAGGGGGGACTCCTACAAGCAGTACTTC. Protein sequence: CAISGDRGDSYKQYF.